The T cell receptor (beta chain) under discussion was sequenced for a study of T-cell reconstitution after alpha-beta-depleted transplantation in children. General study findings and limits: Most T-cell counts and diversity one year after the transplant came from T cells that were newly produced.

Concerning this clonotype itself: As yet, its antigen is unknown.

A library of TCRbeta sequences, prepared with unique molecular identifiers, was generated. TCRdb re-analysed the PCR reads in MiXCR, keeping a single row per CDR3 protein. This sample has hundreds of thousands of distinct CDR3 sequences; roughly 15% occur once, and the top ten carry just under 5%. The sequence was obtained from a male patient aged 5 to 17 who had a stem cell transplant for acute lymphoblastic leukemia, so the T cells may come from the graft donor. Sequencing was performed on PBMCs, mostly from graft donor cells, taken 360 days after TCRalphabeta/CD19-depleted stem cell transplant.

The DNA of the CDR3 is TGCGCCAGCAGCACGCGGACTAGCGGATTCGCGGGCACCGGGGAGCTGTTTTTT. It translates to CASSTRTSGFAGTGELFF. The chain carries TRBV5-1 and TRBJ2-2; 10 bases are shared with TRBD2. The CDR3 sequence is 18 residues long. CDR1 and CDR2 from the germline V gene are SGHRS and YFSETQ. Germline trimming cut 4 bases from V and 4 bases from J; bases unmatched to any gene: 13.